These T cell receptor beta chains were read from a single sample in a study of T-cell memory formation after mild COVID-19. TCRdb independently ran MiXCR on the 5' RACE reads; one entry per CDR3 protein. The sample contains about 360,000 distinct CDR3 sequences, under 15% of which appear only once. The sample consisted of PBMCs or a T cell subset sorted from them (not recorded which). All receptors derive from a man aged 18 to 30 who had mild COVID-19 (a few samples of this study predate the infection). Cell type and time point are not known. Both conserved end residues are part of each CDR3. The order of the fields is V gene, CDR3 length, J gene, CDR3 protein.

TRBV6-5	14	TRBJ2-1	CASRVTGSYNEQFF
TRBV18	14	TRBJ1-4	CASSPPGVNEKLFF
TRBV4-1	16	TRBJ2-7	CASSQVVAAGGREQYF
TRBV9	15	TRBJ2-3	CASSFRTGGGNTQYF
TRBV9	12	TRBJ2-1	CASSAVSNEQFF
TRBV4-1	13	TRBJ2-2	CASSLGNTGELIF
TRBV18	19	TRBJ1-2	CASSPGTRDPPRANYGYTF
TRBV12-3/TRBV12-4	17	TRBJ1-3	CASSFRGQGVGGNTIYF
TRBV7-3	17	TRBJ2-1	CASSLLETRGSDNEQFF
TRBV7-2	15	TRBJ2-5	CASSFPTGRQETQYF
TRBV7-9	12	TRBJ2-2	CASSLIYGELFF
TRBV4-1	14	TRBJ1-2	CASSAPGRDYGYTF
TRBV12-3/TRBV12-4	14	TRBJ1-6	CASSYGFGLSPLHF
TRBV18	14	TRBJ2-1	CASSPDRNYNEQFF
TRBV5-1	14	TRBJ2-2	CASSLATPPGELFF
TRBV9	15	TRBJ1-2	CASSAPSSGIYGYTF
TRBV25-1	13	TRBJ2-2	CASGREHTGELFF
TRBV20-1	12	TRBJ2-5	CSAKRVRETQYF
TRBV20-1	14	TRBJ2-5	CSARDMRGGETQYF
TRBV4-2	14	TRBJ2-7	CASSQLRGPYEQYF
TRBV25-1	13	TRBJ2-7	CASRGQYSYEQYF
TRBV4-2	17	TRBJ2-5	CASSPGTSGGAWETQYF
TRBV4-3	12	TRBJ2-2	CASSTQTGELFF
TRBV9	15	TRBJ1-1	CASSVLGDRNTEAFF
TRBV27	18	TRBJ2-1	CASSWGLAGGGSYNEQFF
TRBV10-3	13	TRBJ2-5	CAIRPLEQETQYF
TRBV5-8	17	TRBJ2-5	CASSFYIGAGAVETQYF
TRBV24-1	17	TRBJ2-2	CATSAWDRGKNTGELFF
TRBV14	14	TRBJ2-7	CASSQRMEGYEQYF
TRBV4-1	18	TRBJ2-3	CASSQVHSSGGFTDTQYF
TRBV7-3	13	TRBJ2-5	CASSLMLGETQYF
TRBV12-3/TRBV12-4	12	TRBJ2-5	CASSWGQETQYF
TRBV20-1	15	TRBJ2-3	CSAPRGGLGTDTQYF
TRBV21-1	14	TRBJ2-7	CASSKAEPSYEQYF
TRBV12-3/TRBV12-4	15	TRBJ2-1	CASREETGGVNEQFF
TRBV6-2/TRBV6-3	12	TRBJ1-2	CASSPGTGAGTF
TRBV11-2	15	TRBJ2-1	CASSSGTGPHNEQFF
TRBV28	15	TRBJ2-1	CASSARDTPYNEQFF
TRBV28	14	TRBJ2-1	CASSPQTGLGGQFF
TRBV9	15	TRBJ2-1	CASSVDPGSYNEQFF
TRBV2	13	TRBJ2-1	CASRDETYSKQFF
TRBV14	15	TRBJ1-6	CASSPSGTGLSPLHF
TRBV2	15	TRBJ2-1	CASSVETGELHEQFF
TRBV6-5	15	TRBJ2-1	CASSSSADSYNEQFF
TRBV14	15	TRBJ1-2	CASSPPRGARDGYTF
TRBV29-1	13	TRBJ2-7	CSVEGGVSYEQYF
TRBV20-1	13	TRBJ1-2	CSTSRGLLYGYTF
TRBV6-2/TRBV6-3	13	TRBJ2-7	CASSPLDTYEQYF
TRBV4-2	17	TRBJ2-3	CASSQAPKGGRTDTQYF
TRBV9	15	TRBJ2-2	CASSPRGENTGELFF
TRBV11-2	15	TRBJ1-2	CASSSPRRANYGYTF
TRBV5-1	15	TRBJ1-1	CASSLWEGRDTEAFF
TRBV20-1	14	TRBJ1-5	CSASWTGGNQPQHF
TRBV4-1	14	TRBJ2-2	CASSPEGSGGELFF
TRBV24-1	16	TRBJ2-2	CATSDPGTGFTGELFF
TRBV14	15	TRBJ1-5	CASSRNREGNQPQHF
TRBV7-8	14	TRBJ1-2	CASSLGGGTYGYTF
TRBV20-1	12	TRBJ2-1	CSASSPLNEQFF
TRBV20-1	16	TRBJ2-2	CSAPRGGQGSPGELFF